These 32 T cell receptor beta chains originate from one sample sequenced in a study of blood T cell repertoires in COVID-19. The assay was immunoSEQ multiplex PCR, and TCRdb's table has in-frame clones only and misses some. The repertoire holds 150,000 or so clones, with more than 80% as singletons. The sample was peripheral blood. These TCRs come from a man aged 50-59 years with acute or convalescent COVID-19.

For this clone: Different DNA sequences within this sample yield the same CDR3. V gene TRBV18 combines with J gene TRBJ1-1; D possibly corresponds to TRBD1 (5 bases). V lost 4 bases, J lost 1 base, and 7 bases lay in between. The CDR3 consists of 13 residues. Germline V CDR1 and CDR2: KGHSH, LQKENI. The CDR3 sequence: CASSLTENTEAFF. The CDR3 coding sequence is TGTGCCAGCTCACTGACAGAGAACACTGAAGCTTTCTTT. Looking up the rest from reference TRBV18 and TRBJ1-1 gives the full variable domain: NAGVMQNPRHLVRRRGQEARLRCSPMKGHSHVYWYRQLPEEGLKFMVYLQKENIIDESGMPKERFSAEFPKEGPSILRIQQVVRGDSAAYFCASSLTENTEAFFGQGTRLTVV.

This sequence joins TRBV7-9 and TRBJ2-7, with D unresolved. The CDR3 has 11 residues. The V gene's germline CDR1 is SEHNR and CDR2 FQNEAQ (reference sequence). V shed 10 bases and J shed 4 bases, with 11 bases lying between them. CDR3 residues: CAIRGEYEQYF. Here the CDR3 DNA reads TGTGCCATCCGCGGAGAATACGAGCAGTACTTC.

The chain uses TRBV9 and TRBJ1-6; a possible D gene is TRBD1 (5 bases). Germline-derived CDR1 and CDR2 are SGDLS and YYNGEE. This CDR3 has 15 residues. Trimming took 0 bases from V and 5 from J, leaving 9 bases between them. CDR3 in DNA: TGTGCCAGCAGCGTAGCGGGGGGGAATAATTCACCCCTCCACTTT. It specifies CASSVAGGNNSPLHF.

The genes are TRBV6-5 and TRBJ1-1; D unresolved. In germline, CDR1 is MNHEY, CDR2 SVGAGI. Trimming took 6 bases from V and 2 from J, leaving 4 bases between them. The CDR3 spans 11 residues. The CDR3 loop reads CASRLNTEAFF. The CDR3, as DNA: TGTGCCAGCAGACTCAACACTGAAGCTTTCTTT.

The V call is TRBV28, the J call TRBJ1-1; 9 bases are shared with TRBD1. CDR1 and CDR2 from the germline V gene are MDHEN and SYDVKM. Germline trimming cut 5 bases from V and 6 bases from J; bases unmatched to any gene: 10. CDR3 length: 15 residues. The CDR3 sequence is CASSPGTGKGAEAFF. In DNA, the CDR3 is TGTGCCAGCAGTCCCGGGACAGGGAAGGGGGCTGAAGCTTTCTTT.

The V and J genes are TRBV30 and TRBJ2-5; unclear D gene. Trimming removed 2 bases from V and 4 bases from J, with 8 bases in between. This CDR3 is 12 amino acids long. CDR1 is GTSNPN, CDR2 SVGIG, per germline (reference sequence). In DNA form, the CDR3 reads TGTGCCTGGAGTCGGAGTGCAGAGACCCAGTACTTC. This codes for CAWSRSAETQYF. Supplemented by reference TRBV30 and TRBJ2-5, the full variable domain reads SQTIHQWPATLVQPVGSPLSLECTVEGTSNPNLYWYRQAAGRGLQLLFYSVGIGQISSEVPQNLSASRPQDRQFILSSKKLLLSDSGFYLCAWSRSAETQYFGPGTRLLVL.

V and J are TRBV3-1 (or the pseudogene TRBV3-2) and TRBJ1-3, with D unresolved. The germline V gene has CDR1 LGHDT and CDR2 YNNKEL (reference sequence). With 3 bases removed from V and 0 bases from J, the gap between germline ends came to 15 bases. The CDR3 extends over 17 amino acids. The CDR3 DNA reads TGTGCCAGCAGCCAGGGCCCGCGCCCTGGCTCTGGAAACACCATATATTTT. As protein: CASSQGPRPGSGNTIYF.

In its sample, this clone was seen a few times. The chain couples TRBV27 to TRBJ1-2, with a tentative D call TRBD1 (6 bases). Germline lookup yields CDR1 MNHEY and CDR2 SMNVEV (reference sequence). CDR3 length: 16 amino acids. V lost 4 bases and J lost 3, with 18 bases in between. The CDR3 region has the DNA TGTGCCAGCAGTTCCCTATATGGGGGCTTGGACTATGGCTACACCTTC. Protein sequence: CASSSLYGGLDYGYTF.

The chain has TRBV19 and TRBJ2-1, with 9 bases matching TRBD2. J gave up 3 bases and V 2 bases, and 2 bases lay outside the gene matches. The V gene's germline CDR1 is LNHDA and CDR2 SQIVND (reference sequence). This CDR3 has 15 amino acids. The CDR3 reads CASSIRAGGYNEQFF. The CDR3 DNA is TGTGCCAGTAGTATACGAGCGGGGGGCTACAATGAGCAGTTCTTC.

This clone was seen only once. V gene TRBV28 combines with J gene TRBJ2-7, with TRBD1 matching 9 bases. Germline CDR1 reads MDHEN; CDR2 reads SYDVKM. The CDR3 covers 15 residues. Trimming at V came to 6 bases and at J to 7 bases, leaving 13 bases not matched to a gene. This CDR3 is CASSPPRDRAYEQYV. CDR3 in DNA: TGTGCCAGCAGCCCACCCCGGGACAGGGCGTATGAGCAGTACGTC.

This chain joins TRBV27 and TRBJ2-5; TRBD2 might be the D (5 bases). Germline V lookup: CDR1 MNHEY, CDR2 SMNVEV (reference sequence). This CDR3 is built from 13 residues. Trimming pared 8 bases from V and 2 bases from J, leaving 12 bases between. This chain's CDR3 is CASAELEQETQYF. In DNA, the CDR3 is TGTGCCAGCGCGGAACTAGAGCAAGAGACCCAGTACTTC.

This clone was counted once. The CDR3 nucleotides are TGTGCCAGCAGCCCGACAGGGACCAATCAGCCCCAGCATTTT. Its translation: CASSPTGTNQPQHF. The J gene is TRBJ1-5, the V gene TRBV9, with TRBD1 matching 7 bases. J lost 3 bases, V lost 4 bases, and 4 bases had no gene match. This CDR3 spans 14 amino acids. Germline V CDR1 and CDR2: SGDLS, YYNGEE.

This chain links TRBV10-3 with TRBJ1-2; D is unresolved. V was shortened by 10 bases and J by 2 bases, with 14 bases between the two germline ends. The germline gives CDR1 ENHRY, CDR2 SYGVKD. CDR3 size: 13 residues. The CDR3 here is CASGPTENYGYTF. In DNA, the CDR3 is TGTGCCAGCGGGCCTACGGAAAACTATGGCTACACCTTC.

The chain joins TRBV27 to TRBJ1-6; D might be TRBD1 (5 bases). V lost 6 bases and J 9 bases, leaving 18 bases between the germline ends. The germline V gene has CDR1 MNHEY and CDR2 SMNVEV (reference sequence). The CDR3 extends over 15 amino acids. The CDR3 DNA is TGTGCCAGCAGACAATACGGGGGAAGTGGTTCACCCCTCCACTTT. It specifies CASRQYGGSGSPLHF.

The CDR3 sequence is CASSGTDGYTF. CDR3 coding DNA: TGTGCCAGCAGTGGGACAGACGGCTACACCTTC. J is TRBJ1-2 and V is TRBV28, with 7 bases lining up with TRBD1. The germline V gene has CDR1 MDHEN and CDR2 SYDVKM. V was clipped by 5 bases and J by 8 bases; unmatched bases: 2. The length of the CDR3 is 11 residues.

The chain joins TRBV4-1 to TRBJ1-1; possibly TRBD1 for D (5 bases). Per the germline V gene, CDR1 is MGHRA and CDR2 is YSYEKL. This CDR3 spans 15 amino acids. Trimming stripped 2 bases from V and 4 bases from J, with 14 bases between. CDR3 sequence (DNA): TGCGCCAGCAGCCAAAAAGTGGGGGGACGCACTGAAGCTTTCTTT. Encoded protein: CASSQKVGGRTEAFF.

This clone was counted once. The chain links TRBV7-2 to TRBJ2-7, with 8 bases identical to TRBD2. J was trimmed by 4 bases and V by 4 bases; bases with no gene match: 6. This CDR3 contains 14 residues. In germline, CDR1 is SGHTA, CDR2 FQGNSA. In nucleotides, the CDR3 is TGTGCCAGCAGCTCATCACGACTAGCGTACGAGCAGTACTTC. Translating it yields CASSSSRLAYEQYF.

CDR3 loop: CASSQGLNVGEQYV. CDR3 DNA sequence: TGCGCCAGCAGCCAGGGACTCAATGTCGGCGAGCAGTACGTC. J is TRBJ2-7 and V is TRBV4-1, with D perhaps TRBD2 (6 bases). Germline-derived CDR1 and CDR2 are MGHRA and YSYEKL. The CDR3 contains 14 residues. The V gene lost 3 bases and the J gene lost 6 bases, with 15 bases spanning the gap.

The genes are TRBV6-6 and TRBJ2-3, with a possible D match to TRBD2 (7 bases). This CDR3 is 16 amino acids long. The V gene lost 2 bases and the J gene lost 3 bases, with 15 bases spanning the gap. The germline CDR1 and CDR2 sequences are MNHNY and SVGAGI (reference sequence). CDR3: CASSYAGAFGTDTQYF. The DNA for the CDR3 is TGTGCCAGCAGTTACGCGGGGGCGTTTGGAACAGATACGCAGTATTTT.

There are a few counts of this clone. The J gene is TRBJ2-3, the V gene TRBV15; 12 bases agree with TRBD2. Unmatched junction bases numbered 14, after V lost 0 bases and J lost 7 bases. Germline values: CDR1 LNHNV, CDR2 YYDKDF (reference sequence). This CDR3 has 19 residues. The CDR3, as DNA: TGTGCCACCAGCAGAGAGGAGGCGAATCTAGCGGGGGGGCCAAATACGCAGTATTTT. Amino acids: CATSREEANLAGGPNTQYF.

The V and J genes are TRBV7-2 and TRBJ1-2, with 8 bases fitting TRBD1. Germline lookup yields CDR1 SGHTA and CDR2 FQGNSA. The trim removed 5 bases at V and 6 bases at J, leaving 5 bases unmatched. This CDR3 has 13 residues. The CDR3 is CASSMDREDGYTF. The DNA of the CDR3 is TGTGCCAGCAGCATGGACAGGGAGGATGGCTACACCTTC.

This chain links TRBV7-9 with TRBJ1-1; D is unresolved. The V and J ends lost 2 bases and 4 bases respectively, with 5 bases between them. CDR1 SEHNR and CDR2 FQNEAQ come from the germline V gene (reference sequence). CDR3 length: 12 residues. Here the CDR3 reads CASSLSITEAFF. DNA for the CDR3: TGTGCCAGCAGCTTATCCATCACTGAAGCTTTCTTT.

The V gene is TRBV5-6, the J gene TRBJ1-1, with a weak D call TRBD1 (6 bases). The CDR3 is 14 amino acids. Germline loops: CDR1 SGHDT, CDR2 YYEEEE. The germline V and J ends were trimmed by 0 bases and 6 bases, with 12 bases remaining between them. In DNA form, the CDR3 reads TGTGCCAGCAGCTTGGACAGGGTAGGATCTGAAGCTTTCTTT. As protein: CASSLDRVGSEAFF.

This chain uses TRBV7-9 with TRBJ2-1; D is possibly TRBD2 (7 bases). Germline CDR1 SEHNR, CDR2 FQNEAQ (reference sequence). The CDR3 runs 14 residues. Deletions cut 2 bases from V and 14 bases from J, with 19 bases between. DNA of the CDR3: TGTGCCAGCAGCTTAATGGGGGGGCGCCATGCGGAGTTCTTC. Its translation is CASSLMGGRHAEFF.

The chain recombines TRBV28 with TRBJ1-1; no clear D. The germline V and J ends were trimmed by 5 bases and 8 bases, with 12 bases remaining between them. The germline V gene encodes CDR1 MDHEN and CDR2 SYDVKM. This CDR3 region has 12 residues. DNA for the CDR3: TGTGCCAGCAGTCTACGAACGATGGAAGCTTTCTTT. This codes for CASSLRTMEAFF.

The chain recombines TRBV3-1 (or the pseudogene TRBV3-2) with TRBJ1-2; a possible D gene is TRBD1 (5 bases). Germline V gives CDR1 LGHDT, CDR2 YNNKEL (reference sequence). The V and J ends lost 1 base and 7 bases respectively, with 13 bases between them. The CDR3 totals 14 residues. CDR3 region: CASSQVQGPGGYTF. The CDR3 DNA sequence: TGTGCCAGCAGCCAAGTCCAGGGCCCGGGTGGCTACACCTTC.

The chain carries TRBV6-4 and TRBJ1-5; 7 bases agree with TRBD1. This CDR3 region has 14 residues. Per the germline V gene, CDR1 is MRHNA and CDR2 is SNTAGT. The V gene end was trimmed by 4 bases and the J gene end by 3 bases; junction bases not matched to a gene: 3. The CDR3 region has the DNA TGTGCCAGCAGTGGGGGACAGTACAATCAGCCCCAGCATTTT. Its translation: CASSGGQYNQPQHF.

This clone has only one observation. CDR3 residues: CASSPTASSGNTIYF. The CDR3 nucleotides read TGTGCCAGCTCCCCGACAGCTAGCTCTGGAAACACCATATATTTT. The chain uses TRBV7-2 and TRBJ1-3; D might be TRBD1 (5 bases). The CDR3 covers 15 residues. Germline V lookup: CDR1 SGHTA, CDR2 FQGNSA. V lost 8 bases and J 0 bases, leaving 14 bases between the germline ends.

The genes are TRBV6-4 and TRBJ2-1, with 11 nucleotides matching TRBD2. CDR1 MRHNA and CDR2 SNTAGT come from the germline V gene. J was trimmed by 8 bases and V by 6 bases; bases with no gene match: 3. This CDR3 contains 13 residues. CDR3 DNA sequence: TGTGCCAGCAGCCTGACTAGCGGGGATGAGCAGTTCTTC. This sequence encodes CASSLTSGDEQFF.

The chain couples TRBV6-4 to TRBJ2-1; D might be TRBD2 (6 bases). V lost 11 bases and J 5 bases, leaving 13 bases between the germline ends. In germline, CDR1 is MRHNA, CDR2 SNTAGT. The CDR3 extends over 12 amino acids. CDR3 loop: CAPGGPDNEQFF. In DNA, the CDR3 is TGTGCCCCCGGGGGTCCGGACAATGAGCAGTTCTTC.

V and J are TRBV6-6 and TRBJ2-3; D is perhaps TRBD2 (6 bases). Germline values: CDR1 MNHNY, CDR2 SVGAGI (reference sequence). The CDR3 is made up of 16 amino acids. Trimming shortened V by 4 bases and J by 4 bases, and 18 bases separated the two germline ends. CDR3 nucleotide sequence: TGTGCCAGCAGTTTCCGAGCGGGCGGCAATTCAGATACGCAGTATTTT. The encoded protein is CASSFRAGGNSDTQYF.

The CDR3, as DNA: TGTGCCAGCAGCTTAATATACACGTACGAGCAGTACTTC. This sequence encodes CASSLIYTYEQYF. The chain uses TRBV7-2 and TRBJ2-7, with unresolved D. Germline V gene data show CDR1 as SGHTA and CDR2 as FQGNSA. Trimming took off 2 bases at V and 4 bases at J, with 9 bases between the two ends. The CDR3 has 13 residues.